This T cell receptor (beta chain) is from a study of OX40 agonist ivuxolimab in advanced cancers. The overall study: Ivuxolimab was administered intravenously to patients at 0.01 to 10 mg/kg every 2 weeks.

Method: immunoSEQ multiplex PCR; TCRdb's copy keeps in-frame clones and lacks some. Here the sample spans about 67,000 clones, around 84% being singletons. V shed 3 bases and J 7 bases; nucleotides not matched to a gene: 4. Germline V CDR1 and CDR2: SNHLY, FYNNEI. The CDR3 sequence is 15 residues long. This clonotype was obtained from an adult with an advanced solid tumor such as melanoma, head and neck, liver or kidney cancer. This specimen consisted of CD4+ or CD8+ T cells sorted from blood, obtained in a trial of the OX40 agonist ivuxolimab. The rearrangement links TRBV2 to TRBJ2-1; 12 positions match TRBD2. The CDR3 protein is CASSDSLAGGNEQFF. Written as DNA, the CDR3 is TGTGCCAGCAGTGATTCGCTAGCGGGAGGGAATGAGCAGTTCTTC.